The sequence of this T cell receptor beta chain was determined in a study of blood T cell repertoires in COVID-19. The table came from immunoSEQ multiplex PCR; TCRdb's copy has only in-frame clones and leaves some out. The sample lists fewer than 250,000 clones, around four fifths occurring once. This clone was recorded once. The V gene's germline CDR1 is LGHNA and CDR2 YNFKEQ. The CDR3 has 17 residues. Germline trimming cut 4 bases from V and 1 base from J; bases unmatched to any gene: 10. The V gene is TRBV4-2, the J gene TRBJ1-1, with 9 nucleotides matching TRBD1. This TCR was sampled from a man between 45 and 60 years old with active or convalescent COVID-19. Sequenced sample: peripheral blood. The CDR3 DNA follows: TGTGCCAGCAGCCCCCAACAGGGGGCTGCATCGAACACTGAAGCTTTCTTT. It is translated as CASSPQQGAASNTEAFF.